This T cell receptor (beta chain) stems from a study of blood T cells in healthy people across ages. Whole-study context: Capturing about one barcoded beta molecule per two T cells was achieved by template switching. Study-level points and caveats: With age, beta diversity per million T cells declined roughly linearly, significantly by 40.

This clonotype has a handful of counts. Antigen unknown. Primed by a sample-barcoded 5' primer and a J-beta primer mix, a second PCR proceeded for roughly 7 to 12 cycles. In TCRdb, the 5' RACE reads were re-called with MiXCR into one record per CDR3 protein. Among about 290,000 distinct CDR3 sequences listed, 25% to 30% were seen once. The CDR3 runs 18 residues. The germline V gene encodes CDR1 SGHTA and CDR2 FQGNSA. The chain employs TRBV7-2 and TRBJ2-5, with TRBD2 matching 12 bases. TRBJ2-7 explains the end of the DNA better; the J call may be wrong. Sequences were obtained from blood. The clonotype originates from a woman in her 70s in good health. Here the CDR3 DNA reads TGTGCCAGCAGCGCCCAAGGTCCTAGCGGGAGGGTAAGGCACGAGCAGTACTTC. Translated, it gives CASSAQGPSGRVRHEQYF.